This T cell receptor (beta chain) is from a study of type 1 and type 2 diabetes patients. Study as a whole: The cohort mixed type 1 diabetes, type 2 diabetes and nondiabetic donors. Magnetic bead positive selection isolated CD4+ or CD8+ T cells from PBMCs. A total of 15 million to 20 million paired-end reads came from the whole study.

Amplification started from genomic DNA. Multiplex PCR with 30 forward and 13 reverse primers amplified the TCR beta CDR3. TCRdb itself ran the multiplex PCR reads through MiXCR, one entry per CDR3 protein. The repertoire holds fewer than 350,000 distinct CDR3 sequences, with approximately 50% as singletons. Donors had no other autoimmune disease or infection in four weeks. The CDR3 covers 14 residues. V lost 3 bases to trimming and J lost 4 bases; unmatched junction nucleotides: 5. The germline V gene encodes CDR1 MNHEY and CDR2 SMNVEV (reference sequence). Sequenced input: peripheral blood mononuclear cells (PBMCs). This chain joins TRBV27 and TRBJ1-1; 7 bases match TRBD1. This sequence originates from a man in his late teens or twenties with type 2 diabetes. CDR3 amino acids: CASSFRQGTTEAFF. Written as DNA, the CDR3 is TGTGCCAGCAGTTTCCGACAGGGCACCACTGAAGCTTTCTTT.